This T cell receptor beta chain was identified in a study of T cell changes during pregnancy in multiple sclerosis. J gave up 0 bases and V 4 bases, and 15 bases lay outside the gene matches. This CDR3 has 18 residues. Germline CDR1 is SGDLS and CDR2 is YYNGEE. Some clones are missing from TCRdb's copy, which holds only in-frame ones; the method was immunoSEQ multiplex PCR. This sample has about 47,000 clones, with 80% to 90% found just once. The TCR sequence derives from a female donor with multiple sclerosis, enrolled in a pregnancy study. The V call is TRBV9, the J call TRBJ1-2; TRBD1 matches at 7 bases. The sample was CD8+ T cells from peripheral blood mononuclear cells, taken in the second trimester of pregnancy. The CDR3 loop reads CASSPLLGTAQTNYGYTF. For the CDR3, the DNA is TGTGCCAGCAGCCCATTGCTTGGGACAGCACAAACTAACTATGGCTACACCTTC.